This record concerns one TCR beta chain sequence. Its target is unknown. Unique molecular identifiers featured in each of the TCR beta cDNA libraries. Between roughly 1 and 10 million T cells gave rise to some 450,000 cDNA molecules. TCRdb used MiXCR to reprocess the PCR reads, holding one entry per CDR3 protein. The sample lists 600,000 to 700,000 distinct CDR3 sequences, 55% to 60% occurring once. These data originate in a study of post-analysis software for immune sequencing data. Whole-study context: The courses of disease that were included comprised relapsing-remitting, secondary progressive and progressive-relapsing multiple sclerosis.

Overall study results and limits: Controls had significantly higher normalized Chao1 diversity than multiple sclerosis patients. Patients showed TRBV5-6, TRBV5-1 and TRBV20-1 among several TRBV segments more frequent than in controls. Pronounced co-clustering by F measure was evident among identically batched samples.

This CDR3 spans 13 amino acids. CDR1 and CDR2 from the germline V gene are GTSNPN and SVGIG (reference sequence). The V end was cut by 4 bases, the J end by 0 bases, with 8 bases between. This chain uses TRBV30 with TRBJ2-3; D may be TRBD1 or TRBD2 (5 bases each). Source material: blood. The source is a girl aged 2-10 years with multiple sclerosis. DNA for the CDR3: TGTGCCTGGACTTGGGGGAGCACAGATACGCAGTATTTT. Translated, it gives CAWTWGSTDTQYF. The full variable domain, its missing parts supplied by reference TRBV30 and TRBJ2-3, is SQTIHQWPATLVQPVGSPLSLECTVEGTSNPNLYWYRQAAGRGLQLLFYSVGIGQISSEVPQNLSASRPQDRQFILSSKKLLLSDSGFYLCAWTWGSTDTQYFGPGTRLTVL.